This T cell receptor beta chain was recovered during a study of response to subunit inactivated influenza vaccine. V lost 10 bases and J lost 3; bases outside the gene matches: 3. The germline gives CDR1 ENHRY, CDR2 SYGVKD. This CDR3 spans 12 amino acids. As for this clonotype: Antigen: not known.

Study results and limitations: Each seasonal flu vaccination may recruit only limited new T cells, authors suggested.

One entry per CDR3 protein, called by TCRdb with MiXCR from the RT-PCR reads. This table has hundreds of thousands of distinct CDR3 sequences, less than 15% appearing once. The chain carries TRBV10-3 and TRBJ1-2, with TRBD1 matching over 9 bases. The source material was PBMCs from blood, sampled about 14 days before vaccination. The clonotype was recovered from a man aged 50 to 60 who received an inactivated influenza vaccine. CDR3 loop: CATGQGDYGYTF. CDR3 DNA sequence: TGTGCCACGGGACAGGGAGACTATGGCTACACCTTC.